This T cell receptor beta chain is from a study of beta chain features in type 1 diabetes. Study-wide background: Analysis included around 100 million sorted cells drawn from all samples. Study-level findings and limits: Possibly, sequencing cDNA over-represented cells that had high TCR expression levels.

This CDR3 contains 17 residues. The V end lost 1 base, the J end lost 0 bases, and 14 bases lay between the germline ends. Per germline, CDR1 SGHRS and CDR2 YFSETQ. In its sample, this clone was seen a few times. Its antigen is as yet unknown. The whole isolated RNA underwent reverse transcription, so sequencing captured expressed TCRB transcripts. TCRdb's copy holds only in-frame clones and misses some; the assay was immunoSEQ multiplex PCR. In the table there are 810,000 or so clones, about 17% of which are singletons. Stem cell-like memory, regulatory, central memory and naive CD4+ cells were sorted via CD45RO/CCR7/CD25/CD127/CD95/CD27. Purity of each sorted population was above 98%.

The chain uses TRBV5-1 and TRBJ2-1, with a tentative D call TRBD2 (6 bases). The TCR sequence derives from a woman aged 18-29 years in good health. The specimen sequenced was naive CD4+ T cells from blood. As DNA, the CDR3 is TGCGCCAGCAGCTTGAGGCTAGCGTCAAGCTCCTACAATGAGCAGTTCTTC. Translating gives CASSLRLASSSYNEQFF.